This T cell receptor (beta chain) was found in a study of T cell responses to AZD1222 COVID-19 vaccine. In the study overall: Second-dose timings of about 4 or about 12 weeks were pooled.

Points from the study as a whole: Donors were chiefly white British, with a greater number of females, and clonal diversity was perhaps underestimated. There were vaccine-associated CD4 TCRs across spike, dominant at 160-218 and 743-854. Variant regions that are unmutated are reportedly the target of nearly half of spike-specific TCRs.

Assay used: immunoSEQ multiplex PCR; TCRdb lists only in-frame clones, some missing. This repertoire shows 150,000 to 200,000 clones, roughly 90% found once; its top ten account for under 5%. Trimming cost V 0 bases and J 4 bases, with 14 bases left between them. Germline CDR1 and CDR2: SGHRS and YFSETQ. There are 15 residues in the CDR3. About this clone itself: The antigen is not known.

The gene calls are TRBV5-1 and TRBJ2-7; the D gene is possibly TRBD2 (5 bases). The sequenced sample was peripheral blood, obtained on day 0 of AZD1222 vaccination. The receptor's source is an adult in good health. The chain's CDR3 is CASSLASNLRYEQYF. In nucleotides, the CDR3 is TGCGCCAGCAGCTTGGCTAGCAACTTAAGATACGAGCAGTACTTC.